A selection of T cell receptor beta chains follows, all from one sample in a study of T cell changes during pregnancy in multiple sclerosis. Clones were sequenced by immunoSEQ multiplex PCR, and TCRdb holds only the in-frame ones, with some missing. The sample records fewer than 35,000 clones, around 90% being singletons. The sample was CD4+ T cells from peripheral blood mononuclear cells, taken in the third trimester of pregnancy. The receptors originated from a female donor in good health, enrolled as a control in a pregnancy study. Each CDR3 is given with its conserved first and last residue. A D gene is named only where the DNA matches it firmly. The size field is filled for only some rows; it gives once, few, many or a size class.

TRBJ2-6 TRBV12-5 NA TRBD2 TGTGCTAGTGGTTTGCCAGCCGCGGGGGCTGGGGCCAACGTCCTGACTTTC CASGLPAAGAGANVLTF
TRBJ1-5 TRBV6-6 NA TRBD1 TGTGCCAGCAGTTACGACAGGGGGGACAATCAGCCCCAGCATTTT CASSYDRGDNQPQHF
TRBJ1-1 TRBV7-2 once TRBD1 TGTGCCAGCACCGGGACAGCTATAATGAACACTGAAGCTTTCTTT CASTGTAIMNTEAFF
TRBJ1-2 TRBV7-2 NA NA TGTGCCAGCAGCTTAGTGGGACAAACTAACTATGGCTACACCTTC CASSLVGQTNYGYTF
TRBJ2-3 TRBV2 few NA TGTGCCAGCAGTGAAGACCAGGCCCCCACAGATACGCAGTATTTT CASSEDQAPTDTQYF
TRBJ2-1 TRBV7-2 NA NA TGTGCCAGCAGCTTTTCTTGGACACCGTACAATGAGCAGTTCTTC CASSFSWTPYNEQFF
TRBJ2-5 TRBV4-1 NA NA TGCGCCAGCAGCCCCAATCCCTCGACTGGGACCCAGTACTTC CASSPNPSTGTQYF
TRBJ1-4 TRBV7-8 NA NA TGTGCCAGCAGCCTCGGTCGGGGGGTTAATGAAAAACTGTTTTTT CASSLGRGVNEKLFF
TRBJ2-3 TRBV7-2 NA NA TGTGCCAGCAGCTTAGTTTGGGGGGTGGATACGCAGTATTTT CASSLVWGVDTQYF
TRBJ2-7 TRBV30 NA NA TGTGCCTGGAGTCCAGGGTCAACCCACTACGAGCAGTACTTC CAWSPGSTHYEQYF
TRBJ2-1 TRBV21-1 NA NA TGTGCCAGCAGCAAAGCAATTCCTAGCGGGGGCAACAATGAGCAGTTCTTC CASSKAIPSGGNNEQFF
TRBJ1-2 TRBV7-9 NA NA TGTGCCAGCAGCTTCGCAGAATACTATGGCTACACCTTC CASSFAEYYGYTF
TRBJ1-3 TRBV5-6 NA NA TGTGCCAGCAGCTTGCCAGGGGAGGGAAACACCATATATTTT CASSLPGEGNTIYF
TRBJ2-7 TRBV6-5 NA TRBD1 TGTGCCAGCAGTATACAGGGGGCCTACGAGCAGTACTTC CASSIQGAYEQYF
TRBJ2-1 TRBV9 NA TRBD1 TGTGCCAGCAGCGTAGAAGGACACGGACAGGGGCTAGGAAATGAGCAGTTCTTC CASSVEGHGQGLGNEQFF
TRBJ2-1 TRBV9 NA TRBD2 TGTGCCAGCACCAGACTAGCGGGGGCCTCAAATGAGCAGTTCTTC CASTRLAGASNEQFF
TRBJ2-1 TRBV7-8 few TRBD2 TGTGCCAGCAGCTTAGCGGCTAGCGGGGTGTACAATGAGCAGTTCTTC CASSLAASGVYNEQFF
TRBJ1-3 TRBV5-6 NA TRBD1 TGTGCCAGCAGCCCGACAGGGGTCGGAAACACCATATATTTT CASSPTGVGNTIYF
TRBJ2-1 TRBV10-1 NA TRBD2 TGCGCCAGCACCCGGGCCGGGTGGGGCGGGAGTTTGAATGAGCAGTTCTTC CASTRAGWGGSLNEQFF
TRBJ1-5 TRBV29-1 NA NA TGCAGCGTTGTATTACCGGGGTCTGACAATCAGCCCCAGCATTTT CSVVLPGSDNQPQHF
TRBJ2-1 TRBV11-2 NA NA TGTGCCAGCAGCTTGACTAGTGGGGTATACAATGAGCAGTTCTTC CASSLTSGVYNEQFF
TRBJ2-7 TRBV10-2 NA TRBD2 TGCGCCAGCAGTGAGGGGGGGGACGGACGCTACGAGCAGTACTTC CASSEGGDGRYEQYF